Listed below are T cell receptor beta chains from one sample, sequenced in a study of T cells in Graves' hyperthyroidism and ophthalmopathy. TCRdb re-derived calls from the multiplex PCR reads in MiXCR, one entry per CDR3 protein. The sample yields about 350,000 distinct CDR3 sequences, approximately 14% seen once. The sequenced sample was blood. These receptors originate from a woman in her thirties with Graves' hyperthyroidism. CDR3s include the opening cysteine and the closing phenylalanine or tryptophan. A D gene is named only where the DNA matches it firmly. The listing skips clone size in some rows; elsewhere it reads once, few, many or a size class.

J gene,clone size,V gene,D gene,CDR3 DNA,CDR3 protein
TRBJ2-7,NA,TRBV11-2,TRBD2,TGTGCCAGCAGCTTAGATAGGGCTAGCGGGTACTCCTACGAGCAGTACTTC,CASSLDRASGYSYEQYF
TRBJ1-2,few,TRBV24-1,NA,TGTGCCACCAGTGACAATAGGTATGGCTACACCTTC,CATSDNRYGYTF
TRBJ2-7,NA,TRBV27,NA,TGTGCCAGCAGTCCAAACAACTACGAGCAGTACTTC,CASSPNNYEQYF
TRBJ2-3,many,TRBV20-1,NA,TGCAGTGCTAGTCTTAACCCCGCGGATACGCAGTATTTT,CSASLNPADTQYF
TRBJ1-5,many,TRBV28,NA,TGTGCCAGCAGTCCGATCGACAGAGATCAGCCCCAGCATTTT,CASSPIDRDQPQHF
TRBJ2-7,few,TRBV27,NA,TGTGCCAGCAGTAGGTTGGGACCGGACCCCTACGAGCAGTACTTC,CASSRLGPDPYEQYF
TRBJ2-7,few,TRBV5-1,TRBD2,TGCGCCAGCGCCAACGGACTAGCGGTTCCGGGCACCTACGAGCAGTACTTC,CASANGLAVPGTYEQYF
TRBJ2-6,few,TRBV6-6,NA,TGTGCCAGCAGTTACTCGACAGGTTCCGGGGCCAACGCCCTGACTTTC,CASSYSTGSGANALTF
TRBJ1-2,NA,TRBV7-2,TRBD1,TGTGCCAGCAGCGCCGGACAGGGGCCGGCTGGCTACACCTTC,CASSAGQGPAGYTF
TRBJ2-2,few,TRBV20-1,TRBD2,TGCAGTGCCCAGCGGGACGACACCGGGGAGCTGTTTTTT,CSAQRDDTGELFF
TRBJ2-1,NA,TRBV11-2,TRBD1,TGTGCCAGCAGCGACGGAGGACAGGGGCGGAATGAGCAGTTCTTC,CASSDGGQGRNEQFF
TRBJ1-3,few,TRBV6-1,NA,TGTGCCAGCAGTGTTGGCAACTCTGGAAACACCATATATTTT,CASSVGNSGNTIYF
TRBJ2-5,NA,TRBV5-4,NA,TGTGCCAGCAGCTTGGCCGGAGGGGGCGCGAACGCCGGGTACTTC,CASSLAGGGANAGYF
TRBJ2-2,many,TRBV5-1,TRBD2,TGCGCCAGCGGGTCTACTAGCGGGAGCACCGGGGAGCTGTTTTTT,CASGSTSGSTGELFF
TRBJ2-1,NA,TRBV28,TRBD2,TGTGCCAGCTTAGAAGCGGGGCCCGGGAGTGTGGATGAGCAGTTCTTC,CASLEAGPGSVDEQFF
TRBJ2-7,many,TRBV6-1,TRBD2,TGTGCAAGCGGGAAGACTAGCGGGAGTAACTACGAGCAGTACTTC,CASGKTSGSNYEQYF
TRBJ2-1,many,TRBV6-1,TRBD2,TGTGCCAGCAGTGTGGAGCGGGGGACCAATGAGCAGTTCTTC,CASSVERGTNEQFF
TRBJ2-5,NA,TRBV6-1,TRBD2,TGTGCCAGCAGTAAGCGGGGCCGGGAGACCCAGTACTTC,CASSKRGRETQYF
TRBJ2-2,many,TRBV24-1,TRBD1,TGTGCCACCAGTGACCCGGCAGGGGGGAACACCGGGGAGCTGTTTTTT,CATSDPAGGNTGELFF
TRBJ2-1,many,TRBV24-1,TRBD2,TGTGCCACCAGTGATCCAACTAGCGGGACGGGGAATGAGCAGTTCTTC,CATSDPTSGTGNEQFF
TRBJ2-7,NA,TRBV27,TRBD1,TGTGCCAGCAGGCGACAGGGGAGATTATACGAGCAGTACTTC,CASRRQGRLYEQYF
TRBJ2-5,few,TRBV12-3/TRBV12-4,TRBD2,TGTGCCAGCAGTTTACTGTGGCTAGCGGGAGAAGAGACCCAGTACTTC,CASSLLWLAGEETQYF
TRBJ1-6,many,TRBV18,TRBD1,TGTGCCAGCTCACCGGACAGGGGCAATTCACCCCTCCACTTT,CASSPDRGNSPLHF
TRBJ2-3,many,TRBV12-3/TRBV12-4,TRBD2,TGTGCCAGCAGTCGGGGGGGGGAGATTGGCACAGATACGCAGTATTTT,CASSRGGEIGTDTQYF
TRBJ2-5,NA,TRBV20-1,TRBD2,TGCAGTGCTAGAGATCCGTCGTGGGAGGGAGAGACCCAGTACTTC,CSARDPSWEGETQYF
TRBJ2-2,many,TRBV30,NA,TGTGCCTGGACCACGACGGGGGGCTACACCGGGGAGCTGTTTTTT,CAWTTTGGYTGELFF
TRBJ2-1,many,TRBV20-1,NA,TGCAGTGTAACGGACTCCTACAATGAGCAGTTCTTC,CSVTDSYNEQFF
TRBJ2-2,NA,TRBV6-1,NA,TGTGCCAGCAGGTTCGTTAGGAGAAACACCGGGGAGCTGTTTTTT,CASRFVRRNTGELFF
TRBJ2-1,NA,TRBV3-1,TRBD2,TGTGCCAGCACCCCGGGGGGCGGGAGGGCAGATGAGCAGTTCTTC,CASTPGGGRADEQFF
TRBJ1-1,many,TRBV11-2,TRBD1,TGTGCCAGCAGCTCAAACAGGGGGCGCGTGGAGACTGAAGCTTTCTTT,CASSSNRGRVETEAFF
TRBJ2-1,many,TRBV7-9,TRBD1,TGTGCCAGCTGGCTCGGGACAGCCACCGACGAGTATGAGCAGTTCTTC,CASWLGTATDEYEQFF
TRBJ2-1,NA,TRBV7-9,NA,TGTGCCAGCAGCGTCCTATCAATCGCGGGCAATGAGCAGTTCTTC,CASSVLSIAGNEQFF
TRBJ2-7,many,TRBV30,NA,TGTGCCTGGAGTGGGGGATCGACCGAGCAGTACTTC,CAWSGGSTEQYF
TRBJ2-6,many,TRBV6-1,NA,TGTGCCAGCAGTGAAGTGTCTGGGGCCAACGTCCTGACTTTC,CASSEVSGANVLTF
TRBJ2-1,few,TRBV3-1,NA,TGTGCCAGCAGCCAAGAGGAGGGGAGCTCCTACAATGAGCAGTTCTTC,CASSQEEGSSYNEQFF
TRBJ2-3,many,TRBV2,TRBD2,TGTGCCAGCAGTCTTGGGGGGACTAGCGGTAGCACAGATACGCAGTATTTT,CASSLGGTSGSTDTQYF
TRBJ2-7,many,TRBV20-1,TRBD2,TGCAGTGCCGGAACAGCGGGAGCAACCTCCTACGAGCAGTACTTC,CSAGTAGATSYEQYF
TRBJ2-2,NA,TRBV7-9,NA,TGTGCCAGCCCCATCGACGGGGAGCTGTTTTTT,CASPIDGELFF
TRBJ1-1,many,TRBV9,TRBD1,TGTGCCAGCAGCGTAGGGTACAGGGGCACTGAAGCTTTCTTT,CASSVGYRGTEAFF
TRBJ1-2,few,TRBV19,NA,TGTGCCAGTAAAACTCGGCCGGGCAACTATGGCTACACCTTC,CASKTRPGNYGYTF
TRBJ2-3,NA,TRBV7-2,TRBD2,TGTGCCAGCAGCCGCCCGGGACTAGCGGGAGTTGGGGCAGATACGCAGTATTTT,CASSRPGLAGVGADTQYF
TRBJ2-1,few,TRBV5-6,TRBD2,TGTGCCAGCAGCTTAACAGCGGGAAGCGGTGAGCAGTTCTTC,CASSLTAGSGEQFF
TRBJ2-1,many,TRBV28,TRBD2,TGTGCCAGCAGTTTCGACGGCGGGAGATACAATGAGCAGTTCTTC,CASSFDGGRYNEQFF
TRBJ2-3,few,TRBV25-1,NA,TGTGCCAGCAGTGAATATGGGGGGAGCGGCTCCGTAATCACAGATACGCAGTATTTT,CASSEYGGSGSVITDTQYF
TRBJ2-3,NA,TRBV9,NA,TGTGCCAGCAGCGGTGGTACAATCCTCACAGATACGCAGTATTTT,CASSGGTILTDTQYF
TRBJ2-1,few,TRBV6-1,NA,TGTGCCAGCAGTGTCGGGGAGCTTGGGGAGCAGTTCTTC,CASSVGELGEQFF
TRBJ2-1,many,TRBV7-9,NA,TGTGCCATGGACGGAGGCTCCTACAATGAGCAGTTCTTC,CAMDGGSYNEQFF
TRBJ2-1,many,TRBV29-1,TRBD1,TGCAGCGTACTTCCCGGGACAGGGGGCGTTTACAATGAGCAGTTCTTC,CSVLPGTGGVYNEQFF
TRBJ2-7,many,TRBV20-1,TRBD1,TGCAGTGCCCCCGCCCCAGGGGGAAGCTCCTACGAGCAGTACTTC,CSAPAPGGSSYEQYF
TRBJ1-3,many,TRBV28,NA,TGTGCCAGCAGTTTTCTAGGGGCTGGAAACACCATATATTTT,CASSFLGAGNTIYF